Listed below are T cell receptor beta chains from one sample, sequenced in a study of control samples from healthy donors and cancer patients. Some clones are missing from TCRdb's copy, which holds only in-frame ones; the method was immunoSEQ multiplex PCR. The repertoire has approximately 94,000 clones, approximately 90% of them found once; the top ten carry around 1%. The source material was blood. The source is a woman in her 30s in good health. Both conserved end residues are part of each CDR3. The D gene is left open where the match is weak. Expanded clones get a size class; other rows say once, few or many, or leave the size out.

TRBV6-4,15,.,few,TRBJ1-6,TGTGCCAGCAGTGACTCGAGAAGCGATAATTCACCCCTCCACTTT,CASSDSRSDNSPLHF
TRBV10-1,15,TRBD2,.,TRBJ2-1,TGCGCCAGCAGCCATAGCGGGAGCGGCTACAATGAGCAGTTCTTC,CASSHSGSGYNEQFF
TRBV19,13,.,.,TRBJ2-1,TGTGCCAGTAGTATGGGGGCGGGCAGTGAGCAGTTCTTC,CASSMGAGSEQFF
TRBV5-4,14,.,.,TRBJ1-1,TGTGCCAGCAGCTTGAGGAGGGGGAACACTGAAGCTTTCTTT,CASSLRRGNTEAFF
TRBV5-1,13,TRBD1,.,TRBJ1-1,TGCGCCAGCAGCCCAGGGGGGAACACTGAAGCTTTCTTT,CASSPGGNTEAFF
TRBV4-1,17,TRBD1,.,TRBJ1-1,TGCGCCAGCAGCCATTCCCGGGACAGTATGTCCAACACTGAAGCTTTCTTT,CASSHSRDSMSNTEAFF
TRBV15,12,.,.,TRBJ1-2,TGTGCCACCAGCAGACAGGAGTATGGCTACACCTTC,CATSRQEYGYTF
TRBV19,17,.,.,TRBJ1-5,TGTGCCAGTACCCTAGACAGGACAGAACCTAGCAATCAGCCCCAGCATTTT,CASTLDRTEPSNQPQHF
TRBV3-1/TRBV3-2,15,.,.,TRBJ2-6,TGTGCCAGCAGCGTACGGAAATCTGGGGCCAACGTCCTGACTTTC,CASSVRKSGANVLTF
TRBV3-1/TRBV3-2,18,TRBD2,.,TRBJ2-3,TGTGCCAGCAGCCGTAGGCCCGGCCAGCGGGAGGCCGCAGATACGCAGTATTTT,CASSRRPGQREAADTQYF
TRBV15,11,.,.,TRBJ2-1,TGTGCCACCAGCAGAGCCCCAGGACAGTTCTTC,CATSRAPGQFF
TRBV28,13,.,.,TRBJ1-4,TGTGTATCAGGTGGGGGAAGCGGTGAAAAACTGTTTTTT,CVSGGGSGEKLFF
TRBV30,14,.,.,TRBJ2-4,TGTGCCTGGGATGTCCGGGGGCCAAAAAACATTCAGTACTTC,CAWDVRGPKNIQYF
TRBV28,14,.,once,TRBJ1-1,TGTGCCAGCAGTTCCCAGGCGGTTTTGGGGGCGGCTTTCTTT,CASSSQAVLGAAFF
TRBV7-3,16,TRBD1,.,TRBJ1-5,TGTGCCAGCAGTCGAACCGACAGGGGGGAGGTTCAGCCCCAGCATTTT,CASSRTDRGEVQPQHF
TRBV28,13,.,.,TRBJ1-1,TGTGCCAGCAGGGTACGATTGAACACTGAAGCTTTCTTT,CASRVRLNTEAFF
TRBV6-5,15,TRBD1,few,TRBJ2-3,TGTGCCAGCAGCCGACAGGGGACTTCCACAGATACGCAGTATTTT,CASSRQGTSTDTQYF
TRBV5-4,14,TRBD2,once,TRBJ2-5,TGTGCCAGCAGCTTAAGACTAGCCCAAGAGACCCAGTACTTC,CASSLRLAQETQYF
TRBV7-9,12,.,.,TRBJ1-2,TGTGCCAGCAGCTTAGAGTTGGGACAAGGGGACTTC,CASSLELGQGDF
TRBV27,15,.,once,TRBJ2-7,TGTGCCAGCAGTTTATCCCCGGGAGTCACCTACGAGCAGTACTTC,CASSLSPGVTYEQYF
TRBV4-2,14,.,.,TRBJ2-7,TGTGCCAGCAGGGCGGGTAGGGCCCCCTACGAGCAGTACTTC,CASRAGRAPYEQYF
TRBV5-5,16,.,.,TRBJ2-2,TGTGCCAGCAGTTTTAAGGGGCCTACAACCACCGGGGAGCTGTTTTTT,CASSFKGPTTTGELFF
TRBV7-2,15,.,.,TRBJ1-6,TGTGCCAGCAGCTTAGAATTGAGGGTTAATTCACCCCTCCACTTT,CASSLELRVNSPLHF
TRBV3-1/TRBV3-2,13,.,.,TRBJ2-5,TGTGCCAGCAGCCTAGGGGGGAGGGAGACCCAGTACTTC,CASSLGGRETQYF
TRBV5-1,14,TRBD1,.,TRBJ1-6,TGCGCCAGCAGCCCGGACAGGGATATCCCACCCCTCCACTTT,CASSPDRDIPPLHF
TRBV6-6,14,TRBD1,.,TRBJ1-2,TGTGCCAGCAGACAGGACAGGGGTGTTCCTGGCTACACCTTC,CASRQDRGVPGYTF
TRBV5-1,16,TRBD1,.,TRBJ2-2,TGCGCCAGCAGCTTAGGACAGGCCACGAACACCGGGGAGCTGTTTTTT,CASSLGQATNTGELFF
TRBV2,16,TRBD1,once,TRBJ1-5,TGTGCCAGCATGGGACAGGGTAGTGGTGGCAATCAGCCCCAGCATTTT,CASMGQGSGGNQPQHF
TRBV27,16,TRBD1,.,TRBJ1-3,TGTGCCAGCAGTCCCGGGACAGGGAACTCTGGAAACACCATATATTTT,CASSPGTGNSGNTIYF
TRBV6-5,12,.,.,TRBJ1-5,TGTGCCAGCAGTCTACACTCCCTTTCCCAGCATTTT,CASSLHSLSQHF
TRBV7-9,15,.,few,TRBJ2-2,TGTGCCAGCAGCTTAGAGGGGGTGCGGGCCGGGGAGCTGTTTTTT,CASSLEGVRAGELFF
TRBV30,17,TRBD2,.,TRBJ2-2,TGTGCCTGGAGTAGGACTAGCGGGAGGGCGAACACCGGGGAGCTGTTTTTT,CAWSRTSGRANTGELFF
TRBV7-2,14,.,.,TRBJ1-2,TGTGCCAGCAGCGTCGGAACTGTAGACTATGGCTACACCTTC,CASSVGTVDYGYTF
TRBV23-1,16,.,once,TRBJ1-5,TGCGCCAGCAGCCACAAAGCGGGACTGAACAATCAGCCCCAGCATTTT,CASSHKAGLNNQPQHF
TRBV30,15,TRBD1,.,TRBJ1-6,TGTGCCTGGAGTGTCCGGGACAGGGGTACTTCACCCCTCCACTTT,CAWSVRDRGTSPLHF
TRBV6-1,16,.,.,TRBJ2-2,TGTGCCAGCAGTGAATATGGAGACTATTACGCCGGGGAGCTGTTTTTT,CASSEYGDYYAGELFF
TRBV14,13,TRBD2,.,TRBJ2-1,TGTGCCAGCTCGACTAGCGGGATCAATGAGCAGTTCTTC,CASSTSGINEQFF
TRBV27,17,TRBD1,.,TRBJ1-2,TGTGCCAGCAGTTTATCGGGACAGGGGGTTTATTACTATGGCTACACCTTC,CASSLSGQGVYYYGYTF
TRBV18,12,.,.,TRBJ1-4,TGTGCCAGCTCACGCCTGGGAGAAAAACTGTTTTTT,CASSRLGEKLFF
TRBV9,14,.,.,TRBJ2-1,TGTGCCAGCAGCCCATTAAGGTCCTACAATGAGCAGTTCTTC,CASSPLRSYNEQFF
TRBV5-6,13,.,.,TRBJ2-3,TGTGCCAGCAGCGTTCCGGGGCCAGATACGCAGTATTTT,CASSVPGPDTQYF
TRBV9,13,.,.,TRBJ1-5,TGTGCCAGCAGCGTATCGTACTCTCAGCCCCAGCATTTT,CASSVSYSQPQHF
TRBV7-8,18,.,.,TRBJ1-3,TGTGCCAGCAAATTAAGGGGGGGTCAGTCAAGCTCTGGAAACACCATATATTTT,CASKLRGGQSSSGNTIYF
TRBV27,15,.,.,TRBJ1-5,TGTGCCAGCACCCTCCCCAGGGAGGTCAATCAGCCCCAGCATTTT,CASTLPREVNQPQHF
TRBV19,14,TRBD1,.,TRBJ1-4,TGTGCCAGTAGCAGACAGGGAAGGGATGAAAAACTGTTTTTT,CASSRQGRDEKLFF
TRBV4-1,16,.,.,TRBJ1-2,TGCGCCAGCAGCCAAGACTCGCAAATAGCTAACTATGGCTACACCTTC,CASSQDSQIANYGYTF
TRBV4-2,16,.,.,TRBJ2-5,TGTGCCAGCAGCCAAGCTGGGGGGCCGTACCAAGAGACCCAGTACTTC,CASSQAGGPYQETQYF
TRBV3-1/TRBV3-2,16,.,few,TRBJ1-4,TGTGCCAGCAGCCAAGCGGTCGGCCTCTCTAATGAAAAACTGTTTTTT,CASSQAVGLSNEKLFF
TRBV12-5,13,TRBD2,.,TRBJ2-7,TGTGCTAGTGTGAGCGGGAGGGCCTACGAGCAGTACTTC,CASVSGRAYEQYF
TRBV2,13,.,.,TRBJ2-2,TGTGCCAGCATTGAACTGCAGGCCGGGGAGCTGTTTTTT,CASIELQAGELFF
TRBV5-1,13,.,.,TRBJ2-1,TGCGCCAGCAGCTTGAAGGGCCACAATGAGCAGTTCTTC,CASSLKGHNEQFF
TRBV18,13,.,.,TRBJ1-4,TGTGCCAGCTCACCACCGACGATTGAAAAACTGTTTTTT,CASSPPTIEKLFF
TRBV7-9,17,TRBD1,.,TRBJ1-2,TGTGCCAGCAGCTTAACAACCTTACAGGGGGTGAACTATGGCTACACCTTC,CASSLTTLQGVNYGYTF
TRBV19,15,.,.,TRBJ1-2,TGTGCCAGTAGTATAGCGATCAGGAGCTACTATGGCTACACCTTC,CASSIAIRSYYGYTF
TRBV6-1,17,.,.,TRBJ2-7,TGTGCCAGCAGTGACCGGGTGGGGCAGGGGCACTCCTACGAGCAGTACTTC,CASSDRVGQGHSYEQYF